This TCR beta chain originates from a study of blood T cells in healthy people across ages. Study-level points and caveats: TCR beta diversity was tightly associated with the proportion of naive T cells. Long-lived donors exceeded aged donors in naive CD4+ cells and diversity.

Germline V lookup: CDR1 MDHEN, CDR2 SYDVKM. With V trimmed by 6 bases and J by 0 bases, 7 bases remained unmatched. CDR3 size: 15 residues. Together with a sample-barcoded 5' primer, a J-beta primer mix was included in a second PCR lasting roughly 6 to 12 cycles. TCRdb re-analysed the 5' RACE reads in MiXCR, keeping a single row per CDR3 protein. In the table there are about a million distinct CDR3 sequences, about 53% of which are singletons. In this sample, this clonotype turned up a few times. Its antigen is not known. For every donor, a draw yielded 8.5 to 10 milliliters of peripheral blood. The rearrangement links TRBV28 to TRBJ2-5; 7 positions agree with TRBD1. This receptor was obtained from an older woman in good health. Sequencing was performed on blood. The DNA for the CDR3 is TGTGCCAGCAGCCCGGGACAGACTCACCAAGAGACCCAGTACTTC. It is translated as CASSPGQTHQETQYF.